What follows describes a single T cell receptor beta chain. The sample comes from a study of blood T cell repertoires in COVID-19. Overall study: Samples of COVID-19 (acute and convalescent) were obtained from the United States, Italy and Spain. Nucleic acid was either cDNA or gDNA, and it came from T cells, B-cell-depleted T cells, or PBMCs.

V dropped 3 bases and J dropped 5 bases, with 20 bases sitting between them. This CDR3 contains 16 residues. Germline V gene sequence: CDR1 SGDLS, CDR2 YYNGEE. Methods used by the authors: It was from reference gene primer amplification that nucleated cell counts were estimated. The assay was immunoSEQ multiplex PCR, and TCRdb's table has in-frame clones only and misses some. V and J calls and clone size follow that table, whereas D and trimming were derived from the DNA. In the table there are more than 200,000 clones, 80% to 90% of which are singletons. Sample: peripheral blood. The chain combines TRBV9 with TRBJ1-2; weak D call: TRBD1 (5 bases). The clonotype was recovered from a man aged 30 to 39 with active or convalescent COVID-19. The CDR3 here is CASSADRGEGRYGYTF. CDR3 bases: TGTGCCAGCAGCGCCGACCGGGGGGAAGGGAGATATGGCTACACCTTC.